This T cell receptor (beta chain) was captured in a study of CD8+ T cells in alopecia areata. The CDR3 is 15 amino acids. In germline, CDR1 is SSHAT, CDR2 FNYEAQ (reference sequence). On this clone: The junction shows a germline mismatch at one end, possibly a read error.

As the sequencing template, cDNA was produced by extracting RNA and reverse transcribing it. Some clones are missing from TCRdb's copy, which holds only in-frame ones; the method was immunoSEQ multiplex PCR. Counted here are 250,000 to 350,000 clones, 45% to 70% occurring once; the ten biggest clones make up 0.93%. Treatment described: oral pan-JAK inhibitor, 5-10 mg twice daily. This sequence originates from a human donor with alopecia areata. The sequences come from CD4+ T cells sorted from blood, collected around week 54, from a patient treated with tofacitinib. This chain uses TRBV7-7 with TRBJ2-5; D may be TRBD1 or TRBD2 (5 bases each). In DNA, the CDR3 is TGTGCTAGCAGCTTAATCCCGGGGAGCCAGGGGACCCAGTACTTC. Its translation: CASSLIPGSQGTQYF.